This TCR beta chain was obtained from a study of blood T cell repertoires in COVID-19. Study summary: Samples taken during acute and convalescent COVID-19 were collected in the United States, Italy and Spain. PBMCs, B-cell-depleted T cells, or T cells were the source of the cDNA or gDNA that made up the material.

CDR1 and CDR2 (germline): MDHEN, SYDVKM. CDR3 length: 15 residues. V gave up 1 base and J gave up 6 bases, with 15 bases separating them. Followed over time, Seattle patients had been enrolled while infection was active. This clone was recorded only once. Sequenced by immunoSEQ multiplex PCR; TCRdb stores in-frame clones only, minus some. The profile shows approximately 260,000 clones, about 90% of them singletons. This receptor was taken from a woman in her 70s with COVID-19, enrolled during active disease. The sample was peripheral blood. The chain combines TRBV28 with TRBJ1-1, with a weak D call TRBD1 (6 bases). CDR3 sequence (DNA): TGTGCCAGCAGTTTATCTAATTTGGGGGCTGCTGAAGCTTTCTTT. It specifies CASSLSNLGAAEAFF.